This T cell receptor beta chain was sequenced for a study of regulatory T cells in long-lasting Graves disease. Findings of the study overall: Between persistent patients, roughly 2,600 public clonotypes were shared, exceeding the roughly 1,000 shared between new patients.

Relying on iRepertoire HTBI primers and Arm-PCR of CDR3 regions, the team built TCR beta libraries. TCRdb processed the multiplex PCR reads anew with MiXCR; each CDR3 protein has one entry. The sample contains 600,000 to 650,000 distinct CDR3 sequences, approximately 15% of which appear only once. The table lists this clonotype with many counts. Its cognate antigen is unknown. CDR1 and CDR2 (germline): DFQATT, SNEGSKA (reference sequence). Losses at the gene ends were 0 bases for V and 6 bases for J; bases not matched to a gene: 6. The CDR3 extends over 14 amino acids. Time point in this sample: newly diagnosed GD, antithyroid drugs for less than 3 months. Extracted PBMC RNA gave rise to the TCR library. The same sample was also used in a study of T cells in Graves' hyperthyroidism and ophthalmopathy. That work states: Across 18 months, stable Graves' hyperthyroidism was marked by no progression to ophthalmopathy. The HTBI primer set was used in a first-round RT-PCR of the TCR CDR3.

The specimen comprised peripheral blood mononuclear cells (PBMCs), sampled at new diagnosis, from a patient treated with antithyroid drugs. The rearrangement joins TRBV20-1 to TRBJ2-7, with 9 bases identical to TRBD1. The source of this sequence is a woman between 25 and 40 years old with Graves disease. This CDR3 is CSAREGQGMGEQYF. CDR3 coding DNA: TGCAGTGCTAGAGAGGGACAGGGAATGGGCGAGCAGTACTTC.